The 32 T cell receptor beta chains given below trace back to one sample, sequenced in a study of T cells in Graves' hyperthyroidism and ophthalmopathy. The source material, RNA transcripts, was used to amplify TCR beta CDR3 regions. The HTBI primer set drove a first-round RT-PCR of the TCR CDR3. Each CDR3 protein gets one entry after TCRdb re-called the multiplex PCR reads with MiXCR. The sample records about 610,000 distinct CDR3 sequences, around 15% being singletons. The material sequenced was blood. These receptors all come from a woman between 40 and 50 years old with Graves' ophthalmopathy.

In its sample, this clonotype was seen many times. The CDR3 region is CASSWKEFQETQYF. The CDR3 DNA follows: TGTGCCAGCAGTTGGAAGGAATTCCAAGAGACCCAGTACTTC. J is TRBJ2-5 and V is TRBV28; D is unresolved. V was clipped by 4 bases and J by 1 base, with 10 bases between them. This CDR3 has 14 residues. CDR1 is MDHEN and CDR2 is SYDVKM in the germline V gene.

The chain couples TRBV20-1 to TRBJ2-3, with 7 positions matching TRBD2. V lost 4 bases and J lost 2; bases outside the gene matches: 9. The length of the CDR3 is 15 residues. CDR1 is DFQATT, CDR2 SNEGSKA, per germline (reference sequence). The CDR3 reads CSAIIVGGPTDTQYF. DNA for the CDR3: TGCAGTGCTATTATAGTGGGAGGGCCCACAGATACGCAGTATTTT.

In this sample, this clonotype turned up a few times. The chain has TRBV7-9 and TRBJ1-1, with D possibly being TRBD1 (5 bases). V was cut by 0 bases and J by 7 bases, with 12 bases left in between. CDR1 and CDR2 (germline): SEHNR, FQNEAQ (reference sequence). The CDR3 runs 14 residues. This CDR3 is CASSLAPPGGEAFF. The CDR3 DNA reads as TGTGCCAGCAGCTTAGCCCCACCTGGGGGTGAAGCTTTCTTT.

V and J are TRBV20-1 and TRBJ2-7, with 12 positions matching TRBD2. CDR3 length: 14 amino acids. Germline V lookup: CDR1 DFQATT, CDR2 SNEGSKA (reference sequence). The J segment lost 3 bases and the V segment lost 2 bases, leaving 2 bases of the junction unmatched. CDR3 sequence: CSARPGLAGYEQYF. The CDR3 nucleotides read TGCAGTGCTAGACCGGGACTAGCGGGCTACGAGCAGTACTTC.

Comments on this clonotype: A much larger clone sits a single nucleotide away, making a read error possible. This rearrangement joins TRBV29-1 to TRBJ2-1; a possible D gene is TRBD1 (8 bases). The germline CDR1 and CDR2 sequences are SQVTM and ANQGSEA. This CDR3 comprises 17 residues. DNA for the CDR3: TGCAGCGTTGAAGGCTGGGGGGGGACAGGCCATTACAATGAGCGGTTCTTC. Translation: CSVEGWGGTGHYNERFF.

This clonotype occurred many times. CDR3 residues: CASSLVGQDTEAFF. CDR3 nucleotide sequence: TGTGCCAGCAGCTTAGTAGGACAGGACACTGAAGCTTTCTTT. The V gene is TRBV7-6, the J gene TRBJ1-1; the match to TRBD1 covers 7 bases. J was trimmed by 3 bases and V by 1 base; bases with no gene match: 2. This CDR3 is 14 amino acids long. Germline V gene sequence: CDR1 SGHVS, CDR2 FNYEAQ.

The table lists this clonotype with many counts. The rearrangement joins TRBV3-1 to TRBJ1-1; a weak D match, TRBD1 (5 bases). The V end lost 3 bases, the J end lost 3 bases, and 14 bases lay between the germline ends. The CDR3 totals 15 residues. From germline, CDR1 is LGHDT and CDR2 YNNKEL (reference sequence). DNA of the CDR3: TGTGCCAGCAGCCATCAAGTGTGGGGGGACACTGAAGCTTTCTTT. Its translation: CASSHQVWGDTEAFF.

This clonotype was seen at least ten times. J is TRBJ1-2 and V is TRBV2, with D unclear. V lost 3 bases and J 0 bases, leaving 5 bases between the germline ends. This CDR3 is 13 amino acids long. Germline V lookup: CDR1 SNHLY, CDR2 FYNNEI. The CDR3 loop reads CASSEAANYGYTF. In nucleotides, the CDR3 is TGTGCCAGCAGTGAGGCAGCTAACTATGGCTACACCTTC.

The table lists this clonotype with a few counts. This sequence joins TRBV20-1 and TRBJ1-1; 9 bases map to TRBD1. In germline, CDR1 is DFQATT, CDR2 SNEGSKA (reference sequence). The CDR3 extends over 13 amino acids. With 6 bases clipped from V and 3 bases from J, the junction kept 5 bases outside the gene matches. Here the CDR3 DNA reads TGCAGTGCGAGGGACAGGGTCCACACTGAAGCTTTCTTT. This codes for CSARDRVHTEAFF.

This clonotype was recorded a few times. This sequence joins TRBV20-1 and TRBJ2-5; weak D call: TRBD1 (5 bases). V lost 0 bases and J 3 bases, leaving 11 bases between the germline ends. The CDR3 has 14 amino acids. Per germline, CDR1 DFQATT and CDR2 SNEGSKA (reference sequence). The CDR3 is CSARDSPGKETQYF. The CDR3 DNA sequence: TGCAGTGCTAGAGATTCGCCAGGGAAAGAGACCCAGTACTTC.

To note about this clonotype: A much bigger clone sits one base away, suggesting this may be a read error. The rearrangement links TRBV5-1 to TRBJ1-2, with TRBD1 matching over 8 bases. The CDR3 spans 15 residues. The germline V gene has CDR1 SGHRS and CDR2 YFSETQ. CDR3 nucleotides: TGCTCCAGCAGCTTGCGTACAGGGGGAGAGTATGGCTACACCTTC. Amino acid sequence: CSSSLRTGGEYGYTF.

This clonotype has only a few counts. The chain couples TRBV20-1 to TRBJ1-5, with TRBD1 identical over 11 bases. Germline assignment: CDR1 DFQATT and CDR2 SNEGSKA (reference sequence). Trimming removed 7 bases from V and 4 bases from J; junction bases left unmatched: 3. The CDR3 spans 13 residues. In nucleotides, the CDR3 is TGCAGTGGGACAGGGGGCGTGAATCAGCCCCAGCATTTT. Encoded protein: CSGTGGVNQPQHF.

This chain connects TRBV20-1 to TRBJ1-6; 7 bases are shared with TRBD1. J was trimmed by 10 bases and V by 0 bases; bases with no gene match: 6. Per the germline V gene, CDR1 is DFQATT and CDR2 is SNEGSKA (reference sequence). This CDR3 has 14 residues. The CDR3: CSARDRTGGSPLHF. The CDR3 DNA sequence: TGCAGTGCTAGAGATAGGACAGGAGGGTCACCCCTCCACTTT.

This clonotype was detected ten times or more. The chain is built from TRBV30 and TRBJ2-1, with TRBD2 matching 12 bases. The CDR3 has 16 amino acids. Losses at the gene ends were 3 bases for V and 7 bases for J; bases not matched to a gene: 10. Germline CDR1 is GTSNPN and CDR2 is SVGIG (reference sequence). In DNA form, the CDR3 reads TGTGCCTGGAGCGCGACTAGCGGGAGTAAGAGAAATGAGCAGTTCTTC. Amino acids: CAWSATSGSKRNEQFF.

The chain uses TRBV7-9 and TRBJ1-1; D is unclear. V was clipped by 3 bases and J by 5 bases, with 13 bases between them. Germline CDR1 reads SEHNR; CDR2 reads FQNEAQ (reference sequence). The CDR3 consists of 14 residues. DNA of the CDR3: TGTGCCAGCAGCTTGACCACGTTGGGGACTGAAGCTTTCTTT. Protein: CASSLTTLGTEAFF.

The gene calls are TRBV9 and TRBJ2-2, with D uncertain. V gave up 3 bases and J gave up 4 bases, with 10 bases separating them. CDR1 is SGDLS and CDR2 is YYNGEE in the germline V gene. The CDR3 extends over 14 amino acids. In DNA form, the CDR3 reads TGTGCCAGCAGCGCCGCGCCGGGCACCGGGGAGCTGTTTTTT. Its protein is CASSAAPGTGELFF.

This clonotype appeared many times. This CDR3 reads CATSSLGWSPQGAGNTIYF. The DNA of the CDR3 is TGTGCCACCAGCAGCCTAGGCTGGAGCCCACAAGGGGCTGGAAACACCATATATTTT. This rearrangement joins TRBV15 to TRBJ1-3; the D gene is possibly TRBD1 (5 bases). Trimming cost V 3 bases and J 2 bases, with 23 bases left between them. Germline V CDR1 and CDR2: LNHNV, YYDKDF (reference sequence). The CDR3 runs 19 residues.

This clonotype has a count of ten or more. The chain is built from TRBV3-1 and TRBJ2-1, with D maybe TRBD1 (6 bases). Germline assignment: CDR1 LGHDT and CDR2 YNNKEL (reference sequence). V lost 3 bases and J lost 4, with 16 bases in between. The CDR3 contains 16 residues. The CDR3 coding sequence is TGTGCCAGCAGCCACAGGGGTGTCCGGGTTTACAATGAGCAGTTCTTC. It yields the protein CASSHRGVRVYNEQFF.

This clonotype has a handful of counts. V is TRBV6-1 and J is TRBJ2-1; 9 nucleotides agree with TRBD2. J lost 9 bases, V lost 4 bases, and 7 bases had no gene match. CDR3 size: 14 residues. Germline lookup yields CDR1 MNHNS and CDR2 SASEGT. CDR3 nucleotides: TGTGCCAGCAGTGTTCCGGGACTAGCTGGTGAGCAGTTCTTC. Translating gives CASSVPGLAGEQFF.

In this sample, this clonotype turned up a few times. The V gene is TRBV3-1, the J gene TRBJ2-2; D not resolved. Trimming stripped 2 bases from V and 5 bases from J, with 12 bases between. CDR1 LGHDT and CDR2 YNNKEL come from the germline V gene (reference sequence). This CDR3 region has 15 residues. CDR3: CASSQSPVATGELFF. For the CDR3, the DNA is TGTGCCAGCAGCCAATCCCCGGTGGCAACCGGGGAGCTGTTTTTT.

In regard to this clonotype: A single base separates this from a much larger clone, so it may be a read error. This chain connects TRBV18 to TRBJ2-1; the D is unclear. The J call could be wrong; TRBJ2-7 is a better fit for the DNA end. Germline assignment: CDR1 KGHSH and CDR2 LQKENI. This CDR3 has 14 amino acids. Here the CDR3 reads CASSPQESYNEQYF. The CDR3 DNA is TGTGCCAGCTCACCACAGGAGTCCTACAATGAGCAGTACTTC.

The chain recombines TRBV4-3 with TRBJ2-6; 7 bases align to TRBD1. Trimming at V came to 3 bases and at J to 2 bases, leaving 7 bases not matched to a gene. The CDR3 contains 17 residues. Germline loops: CDR1 LGHNA, CDR2 YSLEER. For the CDR3, the DNA is TGCGCCAGCAGCCAGCCGGGACAGCCACCTGGGGCCAACGTCCTGACTTTC. Protein: CASSQPGQPPGANVLTF.

This clonotype was seen many times. The chain couples TRBV24-1 to TRBJ2-1, with D perhaps TRBD2 (6 bases). The CDR3 sequence is 13 residues long. Germline CDR1 reads KGHDR; CDR2 reads SFDVKD. V lost 8 bases to trimming and J lost 6 bases, with 13 bases between them. The CDR3 loop reads CATKSNGGNEQFF. For the CDR3, the DNA is TGTGCCACCAAAAGTAACGGGGGCAATGAGCAGTTCTTC.

In this sample, this clonotype turned up a few times. This chain links TRBV29-1 with TRBJ1-1; D ambiguous. The ends were cut back, 4 bases at V and 1 base at J, with 7 bases in the middle. This CDR3 spans 12 amino acids. Germline lookup yields CDR1 SQVTM and CDR2 ANQGSEA. The CDR3 sequence is CSVGFRNTEAFF. DNA of the CDR3: TGCAGCGTTGGTTTTAGGAACACTGAAGCTTTCTTT.

This clonotype was counted ten times or more. This chain uses TRBV11-1 with TRBJ1-1; the match to TRBD1 covers 7 bases. CDR3 length equals 15 residues. Trimming took 4 bases from V and 5 from J; bases not matched to a gene: 10. Per germline, CDR1 SGHAT and CDR2 FQDESV (reference sequence). This CDR3 is CASSSRQGRGTEAFF. The CDR3 DNA follows: TGTGCCAGCAGCTCAAGACAGGGCCGGGGGACTGAAGCTTTCTTT.

The sample holds many counts of this clonotype. The rearrangement joins TRBV30 to TRBJ2-2, with TRBD2 matching 11 bases. Germline CDR1 reads GTSNPN; CDR2 reads SVGIG (reference sequence). V lost 4 bases, J lost 1 base, and 8 bases stayed unmatched. CDR3 length equals 17 residues. CDR3: CAWMKRGLAENTGELFF. The CDR3 bases are TGTGCCTGGATGAAGAGGGGACTAGCGGAGAACACCGGGGAGCTGTTTTTT.

This clonotype was found many times. V and J are TRBV7-8 and TRBJ2-1; tentative D call: TRBD2 (6 bases). CDR3 length equals 19 residues. Trimming pared 4 bases from V and 2 bases from J, leaving 24 bases between. The germline gives CDR1 SGHVS, CDR2 FQNEAQ. The CDR3 DNA reads as TGTGCCAGCAGCTCGCAACCTTCCCTGGGCCTAGCGACCTACAATGAGCAGTTCTTC. Amino acids: CASSSQPSLGLATYNEQFF.

This clonotype was seen repeatedly, ten times or more. The chain has TRBV18 and TRBJ1-5; perhaps TRBD1 as D (5 bases). Trimming removed 3 bases from V and 13 bases from J, with 16 bases in between. CDR3 length: 13 residues. Germline loops: CDR1 KGHSH, CDR2 LQKENI. The CDR3 protein is CASSPNEYGAQHF. The CDR3 region has the DNA TGTGCCAGCTCACCGAACGAGTACGGGGCTCAGCATTTT.

There are a few counts of this clonotype. The chain recombines TRBV7-2 with TRBJ1-5, with a weak D call TRBD1 (5 bases). CDR3 length equals 16 residues. The V end was cut by 1 base, the J end by 4 bases, with 14 bases between. The germline V gene has CDR1 SGHTA and CDR2 FQGNSA. The CDR3 loop reads CASSLDGGLRNQPQHF. The CDR3 region has the DNA TGTGCCAGCAGCTTAGACGGGGGACTTAGAAATCAGCCCCAGCATTTT. The entire variable domain, with the rest obtained from reference TRBV7-2 and TRBJ1-5, is as follows: GAGVSQSPSNKVTEKGKDVELRCDPISGHTALYWYRQSLGQGLEFLIYFQGNSAPDKSGLPSDRFSAERTGGSVSTLTIQRTQQEDSAVYLCASSLDGGLRNQPQHFGDGTRLSIL.

The table lists this clonotype with a few counts. The rearrangement uses TRBV18 and TRBJ2-5; D possibly corresponds to TRBD1 (6 bases). Trimming took off 2 bases at V and 5 bases at J, with 18 bases between the two ends. This CDR3 is 16 amino acids long. Looked up from germline, CDR1 is KGHSH and CDR2 is LQKENI. The DNA for the CDR3 is TGTGCCAGCTCACCATCTTCAGGGGCGGTGGGGGAGACCCAGTACTTC. Protein product: CASSPSSGAVGETQYF.

The chain links TRBV12-3 or TRBV12-4 to TRBJ1-3; no firm D call. The CDR3 is 13 amino acids. V lost 6 bases to trimming and J lost 8 bases, with 14 bases between them. The CDR3 is CASSTTVGYTIYF. The CDR3, as DNA: TGTGCCAGCAGCACGACCGTAGGGTACACCATATATTTT.

This clonotype appeared many times. The rearrangement joins TRBV3-1 to TRBJ1-1; 7 nucleotides agree with TRBD1. V was clipped by 8 bases and J by 7 bases; unmatched bases: 10. Germline V gives CDR1 LGHDT, CDR2 YNNKEL (reference sequence). The CDR3 length is 13 residues. The CDR3 spells CASRRQGDSEAFF. As DNA, the CDR3 is TGTGCCAGCCGCAGACAGGGTGACAGTGAAGCTTTCTTT.